These 3 T cell receptor beta chains were all obtained from the same sample, sequenced in a study of shared clonotypes between healthy human individuals. Profiling relied on immunoSEQ multiplex PCR, and the TCRdb table lists in-frame clones only, not all of them. The sample shows 1.6 million or so clones, around 98.5% of them seen only once. Sequencing was done on a sample of naive CD4+ T cells sorted from blood. Subset: CD45RA+ positively selected. Receptors originate from a man aged 25 to 40 in good health.

The chain uses TRBV7-2 and TRBJ1-5, with D unresolved. Between the trimmed V and J ends, which lost 1 base and 4 bases, there was a span of 14 bases. CDR3 length equals 16 residues. CDR1 SGHTA and CDR2 FQGNSA come from the germline V gene. Here the CDR3 DNA reads TGTGCCAGCAGCTTAGGTCCGGGGATGGGGAATCAGCCCCAGCATTTT. Translation: CASSLGPGMGNQPQHF.

The chain is built from TRBV19 and TRBJ1-3; D is undetermined. Germline V CDR1 and CDR2: LNHDA, SQIVND (reference sequence). V lost 6 bases and J lost 0, with 9 bases in between. The CDR3 is made up of 14 amino acids. CDR3 coding DNA: TGTGCCAGTAGGAACAGTGCCTCTGGAAACACCATATATTTT. It yields the protein CASRNSASGNTIYF.

As DNA, the CDR3 is TGTGCCAGCAGTTACATAGGTTACAATGAGCAGTTCTTC. This gives the protein CASSYIGYNEQFF. The rearrangement uses TRBV6-6 and TRBJ2-1, with D uncertain. This CDR3 region has 13 residues. Germline values: CDR1 MNHNY, CDR2 SVGAGI (reference sequence). Trimming removed 2 bases at V and 4 bases at J, with 6 bases between.